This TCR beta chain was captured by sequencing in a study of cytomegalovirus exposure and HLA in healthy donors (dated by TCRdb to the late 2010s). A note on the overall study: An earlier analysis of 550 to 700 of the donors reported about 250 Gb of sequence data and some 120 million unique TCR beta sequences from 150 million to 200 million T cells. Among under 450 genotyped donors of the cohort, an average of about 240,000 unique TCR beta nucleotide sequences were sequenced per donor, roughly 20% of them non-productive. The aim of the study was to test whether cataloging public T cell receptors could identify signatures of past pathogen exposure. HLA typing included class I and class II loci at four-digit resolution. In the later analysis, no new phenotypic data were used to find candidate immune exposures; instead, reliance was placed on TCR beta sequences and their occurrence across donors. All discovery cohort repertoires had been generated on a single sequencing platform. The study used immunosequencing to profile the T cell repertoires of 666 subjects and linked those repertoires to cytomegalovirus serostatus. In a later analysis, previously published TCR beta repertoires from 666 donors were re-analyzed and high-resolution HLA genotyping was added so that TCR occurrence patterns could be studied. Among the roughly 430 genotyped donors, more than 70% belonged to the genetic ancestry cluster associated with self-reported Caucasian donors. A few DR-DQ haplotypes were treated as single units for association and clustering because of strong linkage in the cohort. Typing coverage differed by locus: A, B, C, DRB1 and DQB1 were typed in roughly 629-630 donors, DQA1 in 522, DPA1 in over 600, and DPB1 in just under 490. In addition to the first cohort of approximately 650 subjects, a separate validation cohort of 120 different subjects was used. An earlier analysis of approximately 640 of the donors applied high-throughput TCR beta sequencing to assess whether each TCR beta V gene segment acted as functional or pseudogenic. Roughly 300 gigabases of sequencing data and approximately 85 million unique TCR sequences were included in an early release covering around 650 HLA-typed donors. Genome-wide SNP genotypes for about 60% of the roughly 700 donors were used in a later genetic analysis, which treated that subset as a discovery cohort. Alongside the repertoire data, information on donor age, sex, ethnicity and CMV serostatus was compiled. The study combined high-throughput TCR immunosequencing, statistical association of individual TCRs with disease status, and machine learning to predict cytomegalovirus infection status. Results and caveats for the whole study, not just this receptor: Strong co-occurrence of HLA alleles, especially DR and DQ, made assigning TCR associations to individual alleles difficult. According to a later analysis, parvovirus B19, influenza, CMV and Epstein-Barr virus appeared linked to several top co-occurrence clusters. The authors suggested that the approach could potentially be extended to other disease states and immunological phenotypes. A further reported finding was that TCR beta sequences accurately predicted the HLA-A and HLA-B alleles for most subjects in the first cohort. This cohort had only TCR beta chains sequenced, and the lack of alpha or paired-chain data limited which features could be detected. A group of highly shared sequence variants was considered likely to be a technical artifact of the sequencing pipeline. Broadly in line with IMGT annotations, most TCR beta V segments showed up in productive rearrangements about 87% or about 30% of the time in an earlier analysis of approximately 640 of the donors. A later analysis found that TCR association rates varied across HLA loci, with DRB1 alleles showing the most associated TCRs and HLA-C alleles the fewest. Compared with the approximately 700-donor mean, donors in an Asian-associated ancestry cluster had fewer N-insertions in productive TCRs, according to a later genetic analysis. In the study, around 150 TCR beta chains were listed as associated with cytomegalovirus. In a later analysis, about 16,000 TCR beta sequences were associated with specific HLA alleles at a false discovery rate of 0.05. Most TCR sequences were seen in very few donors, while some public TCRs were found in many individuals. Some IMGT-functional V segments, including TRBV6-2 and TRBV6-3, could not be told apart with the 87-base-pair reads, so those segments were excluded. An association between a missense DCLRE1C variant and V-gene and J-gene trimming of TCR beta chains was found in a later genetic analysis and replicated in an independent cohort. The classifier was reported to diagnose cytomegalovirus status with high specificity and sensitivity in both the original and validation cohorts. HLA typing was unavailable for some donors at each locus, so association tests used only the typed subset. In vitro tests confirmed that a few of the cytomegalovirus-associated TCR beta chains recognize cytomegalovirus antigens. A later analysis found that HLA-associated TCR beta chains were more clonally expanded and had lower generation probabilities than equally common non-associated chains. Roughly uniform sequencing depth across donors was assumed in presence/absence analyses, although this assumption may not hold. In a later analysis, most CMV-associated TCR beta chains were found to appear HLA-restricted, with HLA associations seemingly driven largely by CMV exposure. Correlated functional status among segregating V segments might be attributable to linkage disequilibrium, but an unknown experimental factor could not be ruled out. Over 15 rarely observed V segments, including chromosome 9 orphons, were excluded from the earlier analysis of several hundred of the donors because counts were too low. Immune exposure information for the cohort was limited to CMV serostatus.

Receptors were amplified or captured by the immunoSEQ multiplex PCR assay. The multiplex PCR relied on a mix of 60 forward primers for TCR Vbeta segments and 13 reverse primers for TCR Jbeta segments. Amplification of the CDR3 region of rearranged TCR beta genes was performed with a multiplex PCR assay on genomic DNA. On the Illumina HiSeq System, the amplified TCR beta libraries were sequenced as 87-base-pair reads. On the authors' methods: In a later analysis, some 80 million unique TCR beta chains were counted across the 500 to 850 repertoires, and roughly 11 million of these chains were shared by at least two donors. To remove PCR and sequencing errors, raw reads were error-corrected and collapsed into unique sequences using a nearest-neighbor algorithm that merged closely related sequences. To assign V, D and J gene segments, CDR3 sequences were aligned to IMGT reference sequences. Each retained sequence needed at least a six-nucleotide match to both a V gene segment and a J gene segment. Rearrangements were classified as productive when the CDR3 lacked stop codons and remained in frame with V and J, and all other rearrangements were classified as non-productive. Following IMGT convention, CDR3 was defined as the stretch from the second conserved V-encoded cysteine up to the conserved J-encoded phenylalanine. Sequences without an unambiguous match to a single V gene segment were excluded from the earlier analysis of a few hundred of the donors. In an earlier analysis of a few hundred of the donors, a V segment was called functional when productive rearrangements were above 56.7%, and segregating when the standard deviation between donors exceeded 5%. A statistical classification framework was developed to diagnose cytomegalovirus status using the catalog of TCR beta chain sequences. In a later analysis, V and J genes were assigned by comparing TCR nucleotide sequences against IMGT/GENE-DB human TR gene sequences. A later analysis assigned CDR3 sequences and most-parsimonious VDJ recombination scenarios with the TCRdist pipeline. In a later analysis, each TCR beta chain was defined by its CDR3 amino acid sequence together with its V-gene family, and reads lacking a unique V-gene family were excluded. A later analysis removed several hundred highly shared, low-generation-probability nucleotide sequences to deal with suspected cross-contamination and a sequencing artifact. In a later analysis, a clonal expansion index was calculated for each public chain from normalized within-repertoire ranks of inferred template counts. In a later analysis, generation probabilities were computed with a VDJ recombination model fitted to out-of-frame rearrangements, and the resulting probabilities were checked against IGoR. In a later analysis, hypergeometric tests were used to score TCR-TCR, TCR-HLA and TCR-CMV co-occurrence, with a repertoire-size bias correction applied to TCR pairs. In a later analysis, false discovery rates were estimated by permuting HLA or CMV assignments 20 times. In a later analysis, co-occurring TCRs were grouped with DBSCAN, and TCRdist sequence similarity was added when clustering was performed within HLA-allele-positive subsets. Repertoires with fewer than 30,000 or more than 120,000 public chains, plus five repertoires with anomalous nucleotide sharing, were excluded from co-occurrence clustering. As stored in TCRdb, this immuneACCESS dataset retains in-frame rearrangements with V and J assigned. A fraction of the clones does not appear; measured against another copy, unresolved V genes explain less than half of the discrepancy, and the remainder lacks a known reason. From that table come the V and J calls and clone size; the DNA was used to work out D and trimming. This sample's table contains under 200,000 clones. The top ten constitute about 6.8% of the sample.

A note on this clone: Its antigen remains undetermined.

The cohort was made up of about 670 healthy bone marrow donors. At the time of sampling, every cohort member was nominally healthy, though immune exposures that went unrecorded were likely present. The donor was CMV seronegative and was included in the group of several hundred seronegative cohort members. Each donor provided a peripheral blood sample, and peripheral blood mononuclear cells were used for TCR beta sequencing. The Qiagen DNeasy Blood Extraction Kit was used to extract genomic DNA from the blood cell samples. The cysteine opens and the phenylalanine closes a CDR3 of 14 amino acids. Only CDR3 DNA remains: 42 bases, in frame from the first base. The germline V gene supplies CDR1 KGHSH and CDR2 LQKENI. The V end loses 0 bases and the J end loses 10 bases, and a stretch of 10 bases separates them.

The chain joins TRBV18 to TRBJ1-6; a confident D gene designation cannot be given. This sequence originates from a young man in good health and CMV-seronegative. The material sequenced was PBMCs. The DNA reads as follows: TGTGCCAGCTCACCACCCCAACAGAGCTCACCCCTCCACTTT. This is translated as CASSPPQQSSPLHF.